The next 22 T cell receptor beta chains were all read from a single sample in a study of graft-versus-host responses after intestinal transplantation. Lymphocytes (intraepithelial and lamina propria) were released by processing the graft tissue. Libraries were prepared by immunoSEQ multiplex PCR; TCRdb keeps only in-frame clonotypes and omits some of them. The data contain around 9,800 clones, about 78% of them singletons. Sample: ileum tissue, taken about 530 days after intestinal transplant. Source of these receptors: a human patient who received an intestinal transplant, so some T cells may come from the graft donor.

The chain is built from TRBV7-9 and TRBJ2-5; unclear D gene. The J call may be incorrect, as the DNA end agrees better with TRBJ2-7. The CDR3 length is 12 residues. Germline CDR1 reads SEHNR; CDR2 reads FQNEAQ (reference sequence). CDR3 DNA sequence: TGTGCCAGCAGCCTGCCGCCCTACGAGCAGTACTTC. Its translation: CASSLPPYEQYF.

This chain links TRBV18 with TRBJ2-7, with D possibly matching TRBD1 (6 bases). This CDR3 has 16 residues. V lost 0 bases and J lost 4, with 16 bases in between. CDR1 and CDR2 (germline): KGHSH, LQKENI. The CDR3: CASSPPDKTGPYEQYF. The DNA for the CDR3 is TGTGCCAGCTCACCACCGGATAAAACAGGGCCTTACGAGCAGTACTTC.

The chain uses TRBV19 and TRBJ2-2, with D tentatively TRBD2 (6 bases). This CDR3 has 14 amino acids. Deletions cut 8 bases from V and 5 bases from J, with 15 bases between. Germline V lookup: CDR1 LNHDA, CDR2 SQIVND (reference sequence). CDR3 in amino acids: CASSPGLRTGELFF. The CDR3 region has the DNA TGTGCCAGTTCACCGGGACTCCGGACCGGGGAGCTGTTTTTT.

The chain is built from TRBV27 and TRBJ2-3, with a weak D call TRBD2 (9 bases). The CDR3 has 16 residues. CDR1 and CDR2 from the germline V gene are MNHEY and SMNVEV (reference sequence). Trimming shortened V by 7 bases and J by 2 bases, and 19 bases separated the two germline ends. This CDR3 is CASNRGVAGVTDTQYF. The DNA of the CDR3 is TGTGCCAGCAACAGGGGGGTAGCGGGAGTCACAGATACGCAGTATTTT.

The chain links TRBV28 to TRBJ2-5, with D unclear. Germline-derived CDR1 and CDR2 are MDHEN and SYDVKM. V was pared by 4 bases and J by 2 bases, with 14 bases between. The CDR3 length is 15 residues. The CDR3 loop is CASSSPPKGQETQYF. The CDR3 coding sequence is TGTGCCAGCAGTTCCCCACCCAAAGGGCAAGAGACCCAGTACTTC.

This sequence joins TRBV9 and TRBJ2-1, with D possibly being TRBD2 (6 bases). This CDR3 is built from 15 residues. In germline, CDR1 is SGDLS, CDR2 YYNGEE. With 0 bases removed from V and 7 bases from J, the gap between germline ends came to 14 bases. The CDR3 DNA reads TGTGCCAGCAGCGTAGCTCCGGTAGCGGAGAATGAGCAGTTCTTC. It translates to CASSVAPVAENEQFF. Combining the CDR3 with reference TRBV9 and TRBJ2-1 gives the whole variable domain DSGVTQTPKHLITATGQRVTLRCSPRSGDLSVYWYQQSLDQGLQFLIQYYNGEERAKGNILERFSAQQFPDLHSELNLSSLELGDSALYFCASSVAPVAENEQFFGPGTRLTVL.

The CDR3 reads CATQGESSYEQYF. CDR3 nucleotide sequence: TGTGCGACTCAAGGGGAGAGCTCCTACGAGCAGTACTTC. This sequence joins TRBV6-1 and TRBJ2-5; D possibly uses TRBD1 or TRBD2 (5 bases each). TRBJ2-7 matches the DNA end more closely, so the J call is doubtful. Per the germline V gene, CDR1 is MNHNS and CDR2 is SASEGT. The CDR3 covers 13 residues.

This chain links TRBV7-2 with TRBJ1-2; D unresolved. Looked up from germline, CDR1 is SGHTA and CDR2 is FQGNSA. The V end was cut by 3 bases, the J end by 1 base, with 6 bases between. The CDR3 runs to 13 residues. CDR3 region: CASSFKFNYGYTF. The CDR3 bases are TGTGCCAGCAGCTTTAAATTTAACTATGGCTACACCTTC.

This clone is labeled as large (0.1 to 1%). CDR3 in DNA: TGCGCCAGCAGCCAACGGACAGCTGCAACTAATGAAAAACTGTTTTTT. Its translation is CASSQRTAATNEKLFF. This sequence joins TRBV4-1 and TRBJ1-4, with D possibly matching TRBD1 (6 bases). This CDR3 is built from 16 residues. Trimming took off 2 bases at V and 0 bases at J, with 10 bases between the two ends. Germline CDR1 MGHRA, CDR2 YSYEKL.

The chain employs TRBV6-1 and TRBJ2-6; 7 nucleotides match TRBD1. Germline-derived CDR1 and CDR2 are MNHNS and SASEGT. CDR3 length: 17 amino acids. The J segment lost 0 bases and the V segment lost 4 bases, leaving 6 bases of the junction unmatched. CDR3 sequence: CASSVGTAGSGANVLTF. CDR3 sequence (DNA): TGTGCCAGCAGTGTCGGGACAGCTGGCTCTGGGGCCAACGTCCTGACTTTC.

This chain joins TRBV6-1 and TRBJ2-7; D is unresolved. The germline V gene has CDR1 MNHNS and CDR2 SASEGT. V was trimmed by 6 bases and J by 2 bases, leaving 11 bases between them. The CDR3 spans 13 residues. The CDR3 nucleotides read TGTGCCAGCAGAGAGATTATCGCCTACGAGCAGTACTTC. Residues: CASREIIAYEQYF.

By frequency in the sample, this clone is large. For the CDR3, the DNA is TGTGCCAGTAGTATACCTGCGGGGGGGCGAGATACGCAGTATTTT. Protein product: CASSIPAGGRDTQYF. The chain has TRBV19 and TRBJ2-3, with 9 nucleotides matching TRBD2. Germline V lookup: CDR1 LNHDA, CDR2 SQIVND (reference sequence). The length of the CDR3 is 15 residues. Unmatched junction bases numbered 5, after V lost 2 bases and J lost 5 bases.

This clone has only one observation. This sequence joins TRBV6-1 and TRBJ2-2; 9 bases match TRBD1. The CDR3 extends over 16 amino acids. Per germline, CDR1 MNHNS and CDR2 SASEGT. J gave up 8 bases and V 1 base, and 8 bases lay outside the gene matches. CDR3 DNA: TGTGCCAGCAGTGAAGGGGTCGGGACAGGGAAGGGGGAGCTGTTTTTT. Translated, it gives CASSEGVGTGKGELFF.

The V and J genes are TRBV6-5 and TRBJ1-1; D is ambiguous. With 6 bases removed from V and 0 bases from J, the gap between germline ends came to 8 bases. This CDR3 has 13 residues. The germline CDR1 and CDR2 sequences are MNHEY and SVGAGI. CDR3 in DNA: TGTGCCAGCAGCCCAAGGGTGAACACTGAAGCTTTCTTT. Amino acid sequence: CASSPRVNTEAFF.

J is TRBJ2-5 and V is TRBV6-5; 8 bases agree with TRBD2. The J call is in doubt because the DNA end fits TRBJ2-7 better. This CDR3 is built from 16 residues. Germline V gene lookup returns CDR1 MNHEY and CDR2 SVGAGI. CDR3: CASSSPLRGGTYEQYF. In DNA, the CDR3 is TGTGCCAGCAGTTCTCCCCTTCGGGGGGGGACCTACGAGCAGTACTTC.

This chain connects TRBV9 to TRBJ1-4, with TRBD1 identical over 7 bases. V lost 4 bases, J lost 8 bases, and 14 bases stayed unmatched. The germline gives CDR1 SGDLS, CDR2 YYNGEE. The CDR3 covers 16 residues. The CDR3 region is CASSPNQGTVNEKLFF. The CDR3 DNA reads TGTGCCAGCAGCCCGAACCAAGGGACAGTAAACGAAAAACTGTTTTTT. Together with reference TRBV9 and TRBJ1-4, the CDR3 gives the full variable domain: DSGVTQTPKHLITATGQRVTLRCSPRSGDLSVYWYQQSLDQGLQFLIQYYNGEERAKGNILERFSAQQFPDLHSELNLSSLELGDSALYFCASSPNQGTVNEKLFFGSGTQLSVL.

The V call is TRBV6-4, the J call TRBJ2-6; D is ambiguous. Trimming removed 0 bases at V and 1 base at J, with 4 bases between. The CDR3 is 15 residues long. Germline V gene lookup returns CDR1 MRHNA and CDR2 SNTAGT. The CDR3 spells CASSDSGSGANVLTF. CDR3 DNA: TGTGCCAGCAGTGACTCTGGGTCTGGGGCCAACGTCCTGACTTTC.

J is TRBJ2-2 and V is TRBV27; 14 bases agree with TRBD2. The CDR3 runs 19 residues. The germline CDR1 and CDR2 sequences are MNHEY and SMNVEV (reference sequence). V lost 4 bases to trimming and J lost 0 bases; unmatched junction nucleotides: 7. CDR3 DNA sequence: TGTGCCAGCAGTTCCCCCGGGGGACTAGCGGGGGCGAACACCGGGGAGCTGTTTTTT. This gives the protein CASSSPGGLAGANTGELFF.

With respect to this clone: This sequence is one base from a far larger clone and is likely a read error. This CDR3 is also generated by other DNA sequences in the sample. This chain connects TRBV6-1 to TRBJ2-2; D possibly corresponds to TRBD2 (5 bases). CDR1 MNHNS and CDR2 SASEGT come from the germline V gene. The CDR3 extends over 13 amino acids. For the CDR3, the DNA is TGTGCCAGCAGTGAAGTGGGAGCCGGGGAGTTGTTTTTT. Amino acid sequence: CASSEVGAGELFF.

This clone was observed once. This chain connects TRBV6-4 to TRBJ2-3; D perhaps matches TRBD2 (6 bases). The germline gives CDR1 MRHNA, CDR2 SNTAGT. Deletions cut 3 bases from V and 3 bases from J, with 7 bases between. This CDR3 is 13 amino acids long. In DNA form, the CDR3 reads TGTGCCAGCAGTGAGGGACTTACAGATACGCAGTATTTT. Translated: CASSEGLTDTQYF.

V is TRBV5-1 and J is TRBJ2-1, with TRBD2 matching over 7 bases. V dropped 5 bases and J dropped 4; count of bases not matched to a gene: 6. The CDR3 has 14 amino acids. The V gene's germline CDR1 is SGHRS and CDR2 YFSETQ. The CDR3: CASSVPSGYNEQFF. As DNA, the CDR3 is TGCGCCAGCAGTGTGCCTAGCGGATACAATGAGCAGTTCTTC.

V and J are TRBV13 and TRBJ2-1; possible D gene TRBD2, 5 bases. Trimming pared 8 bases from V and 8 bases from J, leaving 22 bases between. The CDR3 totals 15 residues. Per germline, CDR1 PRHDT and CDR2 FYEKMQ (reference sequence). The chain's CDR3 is CASGPGSPSDHEQFF. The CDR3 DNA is TGTGCCAGCGGCCCGGGATCTCCCTCGGACCATGAGCAGTTCTTC.